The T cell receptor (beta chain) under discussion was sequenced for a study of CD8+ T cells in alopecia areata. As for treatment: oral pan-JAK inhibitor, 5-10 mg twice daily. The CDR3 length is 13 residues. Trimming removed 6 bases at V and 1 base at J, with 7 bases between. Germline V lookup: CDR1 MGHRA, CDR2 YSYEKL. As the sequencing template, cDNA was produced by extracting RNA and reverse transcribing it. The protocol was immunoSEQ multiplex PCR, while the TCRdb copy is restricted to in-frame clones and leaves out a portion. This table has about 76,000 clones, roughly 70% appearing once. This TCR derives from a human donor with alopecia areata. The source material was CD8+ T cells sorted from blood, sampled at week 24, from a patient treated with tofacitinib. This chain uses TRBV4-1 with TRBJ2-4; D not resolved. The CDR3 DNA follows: TGCGCCAGCAGTTCCTCGGCCAAAAACATTCAGTACTTC. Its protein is CASSSSAKNIQYF.